This T cell receptor (beta chain) stems from a study of cytomegalovirus exposure and HLA in healthy donors (dated by TCRdb to about 2017). About the study as a whole: An earlier analysis of approximately 640 of the donors reported 250 to 350 Gb of sequence data and 100 million to 140 million unique TCR beta sequences from 150 million to 200 million T cells. Donor age, sex, ethnicity and CMV serostatus were collected together with the repertoire data. All discovery cohort repertoires had been generated using a single sequencing platform. HLA typing covered class I and class II loci at four-digit resolution. The study used immunosequencing to profile the T cell repertoires of 670 or so subjects and linked those repertoires to cytomegalovirus serostatus. An early release covering just under 650 HLA-typed donors comprised 250 to 350 gigabases of sequencing data and approximately 85 million unique TCR sequences. The study combined high-throughput TCR immunosequencing, statistical association of individual TCRs with disease status, and machine learning to predict cytomegalovirus infection status. Of the roughly 400 genotyped donors, around 81% fell in the genetic ancestry cluster associated with self-reported Caucasian donors. In a later genetic analysis, genome-wide SNP genotypes for about three fifths of the 666 donors were used, and that subset was treated as a discovery cohort. The aim of the study was to test whether cataloging public T cell receptors could identify signatures of past pathogen exposure. Among under 450 genotyped donors of the cohort, an average of approximately 250,000 unique TCR beta nucleotide sequences were sequenced per donor, around 18% of them non-productive. In addition to the first cohort of 666 subjects, a separate validation cohort of around 110 different subjects was used. In a later analysis, previously published TCR beta repertoires from fewer than 750 donors were re-analyzed and high-resolution HLA genotyping was added so that TCR occurrence patterns could be studied. In an earlier analysis of a few hundred of the donors, high-throughput TCR beta sequencing was used to judge whether each TCR beta V gene segment behaved as functional or pseudogenic. About five DR-DQ haplotypes were treated as single units for association and clustering because of strong linkage in the cohort. Rather than drawing on any new phenotypic data, the later analysis identified candidate immune exposures from TCR beta sequences and the way those sequences occurred across donors. The number of typed donors differed by locus: about 620-640 for A, B, C, DRB1 and DQB1; some 540 for DQA1; 606 for DPA1; and roughly 490 for DPB1.

Receptor libraries were prepared by the immunoSEQ multiplex PCR assay. For the multiplex PCR, a mixture combining 60 forward primers for TCR Vbeta segments and 13 reverse primers for TCR Jbeta segments was used. The CDR3 region of rearranged TCR beta genes was amplified from genomic DNA with a multiplex PCR assay. On the Illumina HiSeq System, the amplified TCR beta libraries were sequenced as 87-base-pair reads. The authors processed their data as follows. Across the 600 to 700 repertoires, a later analysis counted 80 million or so unique TCR beta chains, roughly 11 million of which were shared by at least two donors. A nearest-neighbor algorithm error-corrected the raw reads and collapsed the reads into unique sequences, merging closely related sequences to remove PCR and sequencing errors. Alignment of CDR3 sequences to IMGT reference sequences was used to assign V, D and J gene segments. Each retained sequence needed at least a six-nucleotide match to both a V gene segment and a J gene segment. Rearrangements were classified as productive when the CDR3 lacked stop codons and remained in frame with V and J, and all other rearrangements were classified as non-productive. Following IMGT convention, CDR3 was defined as the stretch from the second conserved V-encoded cysteine to the conserved J-encoded phenylalanine. Sequences without an unambiguous match to a single V gene segment were excluded from the earlier analysis of a few hundred of the donors. An earlier analysis of several hundred of the donors called V segments functional above 56.7% productive rearrangements and segregating when the between-donor standard deviation exceeded 5%. To diagnose cytomegalovirus status from the catalog of TCR beta chain sequences, a statistical classification framework was built. A later analysis assigned V and J genes by comparing TCR nucleotide sequences with IMGT/GENE-DB human TR gene sequences. In a later analysis, CDR3 sequences and most-parsimonious VDJ recombination scenarios were assigned using the TCRdist pipeline. In a later analysis, each TCR beta chain was defined by its CDR3 amino acid sequence together with its V-gene family, and reads lacking a unique V-gene family were excluded. To address suspected cross-contamination and a sequencing artifact, a later analysis removed roughly 580 highly shared, low-generation-probability nucleotide sequences. For each public chain, a later analysis derived a clonal expansion index from normalized ranks of inferred template counts within each repertoire. Generation probabilities in a later analysis came from a VDJ recombination model fitted to out-of-frame rearrangements, and those results were checked against IGoR. In a later analysis, TCR-TCR, TCR-HLA and TCR-CMV co-occurrence was scored with hypergeometric tests, and a repertoire-size bias correction was applied to TCR pairs. False discovery rates were estimated in a later analysis by permuting HLA or CMV assignments 20 times. In a later analysis, co-occurring TCRs were grouped with DBSCAN, and TCRdist sequence similarity was added when clustering was performed within HLA-allele-positive subsets. Co-occurrence clustering excluded repertoires with fewer than 30,000 or more than 120,000 public chains, plus five with anomalous nucleotide sharing. The immuneACCESS repertoire file appears here via TCRdb, limited to in-frame rearrangements. These files lack a portion of the clones; in checked studies, under half of the deficit traces to unresolved V genes, and the cause of the others is not known. That table gives V, J and clone size, and the DNA gave D and trimming. In this sample the table shows about 230,000 clones, roughly 78% of which occur a single time. The biggest ten clones account for 0.47% of the sample.

Cut back by 5 bases and 2 bases, the V and J ends lie 9 bases apart. The CDR3 starts with the cysteine, ends with the phenylalanine, and has 13 residues. Here the CDR3 DNA is all that survives: 39 bases in frame from base 1. CDR1 and CDR2 (SEHNR, FQNEAQ) derive from the germline V gene (reference sequence). Turning to this clone: What this receptor recognizes is not known. Base qualities are missing; no much larger clone stands one base away.

In total, approximately 690 healthy bone marrow donors made up the cohort. At the time of sampling, every cohort member was nominally healthy, though immune exposures that went unrecorded were likely present. The donor was CMV seronegative and was included in the group of a few hundred seronegative cohort members. A peripheral blood sample was collected from each donor, and TCR beta sequencing was performed on peripheral blood mononuclear cells. Genomic DNA extraction from the blood cell samples was performed with the Qiagen DNeasy Blood Extraction Kit. Paper-wide results and their limitations: Some IMGT-functional V segments, including TRBV6-2 and TRBV6-3, could not be distinguished by the 87-base-pair reads and were therefore excluded. Correlated functional status among segregating V segments might reflect linkage disequilibrium, but an unknown experimental factor could not be ruled out. In a later analysis, several top co-occurrence clusters were reported to appear linked to parvovirus B19, influenza, CMV and Epstein-Barr virus. In both the original and validation cohorts, the classifier was reported to diagnose cytomegalovirus status with high specificity and sensitivity. An association between a missense DCLRE1C variant and V-gene and J-gene trimming of TCR beta chains was found in a later genetic analysis and replicated in an independent cohort. According to a later analysis, most CMV-associated TCR beta chains appeared to be HLA-restricted, and the HLA associations seemed to be driven largely by CMV exposure. In a later analysis, TCR association rates were found to vary across HLA loci, with the most associated TCRs seen for DRB1 alleles and the fewest for HLA-C alleles. The authors suggested that the approach could potentially be generalized to other disease states and immunological phenotypes. In vitro tests confirmed that three of the cytomegalovirus-associated TCR beta chains recognize cytomegalovirus antigens. Compared with equally common non-associated chains, HLA-associated TCR beta chains in a later analysis were more clonally expanded and had lower generation probabilities. An earlier analysis of around 600 of the donors showed that most TCR beta V segments appeared in productive rearrangements either about 87% or about 30% of the time, which broadly matched IMGT annotations. Specific HLA alleles were associated with 15,000 to 20,000 TCR beta sequences at a false discovery rate of 0.05 in a later analysis. About 17 rarely observed V segments, including chromosome 9 orphons, were excluded from the earlier analysis of several hundred of the donors because counts were too low. When HLA alleles, especially DR and DQ, strongly co-occurred, TCR associations were difficult to assign to individual alleles. The study listed 164 TCR beta chains as associated with cytomegalovirus. A cluster of highly shared sequence variants was judged likely to represent a technical artifact of the sequencing pipeline. Most TCR sequences were observed very rarely across donors, whereas some public TCRs were present in many individuals. Because HLA typing was missing for some donors at each locus, association tests included only the typed subset. Roughly uniform sequencing depth across donors was assumed in presence/absence analyses, although this assumption may not hold. The only immune exposure information available for the cohort was CMV serostatus. In this cohort, only TCR beta chains were sequenced, and detectable features were limited by the absence of alpha or paired-chain data. In a later genetic analysis, fewer N-insertions in productive TCRs were reported among donors in an Asian-associated ancestry cluster than the roughly 700-donor mean. A further reported finding was that TCR beta sequences accurately predicted the HLA-A and HLA-B alleles for most subjects in the first cohort.

Material for sequencing was PBMCs. The receptor comes from a boy younger than 18 in good health and CMV-seronegative. The chain is made from TRBV7-9 and TRBJ2-5; the D gene lacks a confident call. The CDR3 loop reads CASSPVRQETQYF. The nucleotide sequence reads as follows: TGTGCCAGCAGCCCCGTTAGACAAGAGACCCAGTACTTC.